This TCR beta chain was observed in a study of blood T cell repertoires in COVID-19 (dated by TCRdb to 2020 to 2022). Looking at the study overall: Collaborator samples came from the United States, Italy and Spain and covered acute and convalescent phases of COVID-19. Deeply sampled blood TCRbeta repertoires from subjects exposed to, actively infected with, or recovered from COVID-19 were included in the dataset. The repertoires were released in a freely available public database intended as a resource for research on the immune response to SARS-CoV-2. HLA class I and class II types, where available, came from metadata supplied by the sample provider rather than from assay-based typing. Samples were obtained from the ongoing ImmuneRACE study (first 160 participants) and from roughly 1,300 subjects provided by 6 global collaborators. Nearly every sample came with metadata listing a de-identified subject ID, COVID-19 status, age in years and sex. The material from the prospective study consisted of cDNA or gDNA derived from T cells, B-cell-depleted T cells, or PBMCs. Results and caveats for the whole study, not just this receptor: The quantity of clinical and demographic metadata differed by source and by participant and was supplied without curation.

The V and J ends are trimmed by 2 bases and 6 bases, leaving 14 bases between them. Taken from the germline V gene (reference sequence), the CDR1 and CDR2 loops are MNHEY and SMNVEV. The CDR3 goes from the cysteine to the phenylalanine over 15 residues. Just CDR3 DNA is preserved here, 45 bases in frame from base 1. TCRbeta CDR3 regions were amplified from genomic DNA by means of the immunoSEQ Assay, a bias-controlled multiplex PCR. In the paper's pipeline: The number of nucleated cells in each sample was estimated by amplification of reference gene primers within the assay. To quantify the absolute abundance of each unique TCRbeta CDR3 rearrangement, sequence reads were collapsed and filtered. Productive Simpson clonality was computed per sample as the square root of Simpson's diversity index over productive rearrangements. In TCRdb, the immuneACCESS table is reduced to in-frame sequences with V and J assigned. These tables do not hold every clone; where another copy was compared, an unresolved V gene accounts for under half, and the others remain unexplained. The D gene and trimming were derived from the DNA, and the V and J assignments and clone size from that table. The table for this sample lists almost 200,000 clones; 79% of them were counted only once. The ten largest clones take up approximately 6% of the sample.

Details on this clone: Its specific antigen is unknown. Per-base quality was not reported, and no clone a single base away is much larger than it.

In Seattle, one collaborating source enrolled patients while the infection was active and tracked those patients longitudinally over the course of disease. The collaborating institutions used their own protocols to collect whole blood in K2EDTA tubes. For TCRbeta analysis, collaborators shipped samples as frozen whole blood, isolated PBMCs, or DNA extracted from either of those sample types. Rearrangement joined TRBV27 to TRBJ2-1, and TRBD2 may be the D gene, going by 6 matching bases. Sample: peripheral blood. This TCR derives from a woman aged 40 to 49 with COVID-19, enrolled during active disease. CDR3 sequence: CASSLRGRPANEQFF. The nucleotides are TGTGCCAGCAGTTTAAGAGGGAGGCCGGCCAATGAGCAGTTCTTC.